The rows below give T cell receptor beta chains drawn from one sample of a study of blood T cell repertoires in COVID-19. The data were produced by immunoSEQ multiplex PCR, yet TCRdb's version contains in-frame clones alone and is incomplete. There are 310,000 or so clones in the sample; roughly nine tenths occur only once, and 5% to 7% lies in the top ten. The source material was peripheral blood. These receptors were collected from a man aged 18 to 30 who had recovered from COVID-19. Each CDR3 is given with its conserved first and last residue. The D gene is left open where the match is weak. Size tells how often a clone was seen (once, few, many) or the class of an expanded clone, and some rows leave it out.

TRBD2	TRBV5-6	TRBJ2-3	NA	CASSPGLAGAADTQYF	TGTGCCAGCAGCCCCGGACTAGCGGGAGCGGCAGATACGCAGTATTTT
NA	TRBV5-4	TRBJ1-1	NA	CASTPPGNTEAFF	TGTGCCAGCACCCCTCCGGGGAACACTGAAGCTTTCTTT
NA	TRBV30	TRBJ2-7	NA	CAWSVAGEQYF	TGTGCCTGGAGTGTAGCAGGAGAGCAGTACTTC
TRBD1	TRBV6-5	TRBJ2-7	NA	CASRTGTGFYEQYF	TGTGCCAGCAGAACCGGGACAGGGTTCTACGAGCAGTACTTC
NA	TRBV7-8	TRBJ2-1	NA	CASSSHGRGNSYNEQFF	TGTGCCAGCAGCTCCCACGGCCGGGGGAACTCCTACAATGAGCAGTTCTTC
NA	TRBV19	TRBJ1-6	NA	CASSQGNSPLHF	TGTGCCAGTTCCCAGGGTAATTCACCCCTCCACTTT
NA	TRBV19	TRBJ2-7	NA	CASSTYTGNEQYF	TGTGCCAGTAGTACCTACACAGGGAACGAGCAGTACTTC
NA	TRBV6-6	TRBJ1-1	NA	CASSSSVGVAQAFF	TGTGCCAGCAGTTCAAGCGTTGGAGTTGCTCAAGCTTTCTTT
TRBD1	TRBV28	TRBJ1-5	NA	CASNNDLTGGNQPQHF	TGTGCCAGCAATAATGATTTGACAGGGGGTAATCAGCCCCAGCATTTT
NA	TRBV3-1/TRBV3-2	TRBJ2-7	NA	CASSHPVGGEQYF	TGTGCCAGCAGCCACCCCGTCGGCGGCGAGCAGTACTTC
NA	TRBV7-2	TRBJ2-3	NA	CASSLVAASTDTQYF	TGTGCCAGCAGCTTAGTAGCGGCCAGCACAGATACGCAGTATTTT
NA	TRBV2	TRBJ2-4	NA	CASSVISLNLAKNIQYF	TGTGCCAGCAGTGTGATCAGTCTTAATCTAGCCAAAAACATTCAGTACTTC
TRBD1	TRBV6-6	TRBJ2-7	NA	CASSGDRSYEQYF	TGTGCCAGCAGTGGGGACAGATCCTACGAGCAGTACTTC
NA	TRBV29-1	TRBJ1-2	once	CSVEGLSGYTF	TGCAGCGTGGAGGGTCTCAGTGGCTACACCTTC
NA	TRBV11-2	TRBJ1-1	NA	CASSSNGGVTEAFF	TGTGCCAGCAGCTCGAACGGAGGGGTGACTGAAGCTTTCTTT
NA	TRBV9	TRBJ1-4	NA	CASSPGGGTNEKLFF	TGTGCCAGCAGCCCCGGGGGGGGGACTAATGAAAAACTGTTTTTT
TRBD2	TRBV9	TRBJ2-1	once	CASSGPSGSLYYNEQFF	TGTGCCAGCAGCGGCCCTAGCGGGAGTTTATACTACAATGAGCAGTTCTTC
NA	TRBV4-1	TRBJ1-6	few	CASSQEPQGYSPLHF	TGCGCCAGCAGCCAAGAACCCCAGGGGTATTCACCCCTCCACTTT
NA	TRBV4-3	TRBJ1-4	NA	CASSQRGQRKLFF	TGCGCCAGCAGCCAACGTGGACAGCGAAAACTGTTTTTT
NA	TRBV30	TRBJ2-2	NA	CAWSVIITGELFF	TGTGCCTGGAGTGTAATAATAACCGGGGAGCTGTTTTTT
NA	TRBV19	TRBJ1-5	few	CASSIGQLPQHF	TGTGCCAGTAGTATTGGGCAGCTGCCCCAGCATTTT
TRBD1	TRBV3-1/TRBV3-2	TRBJ2-3	NA	CASSQEARHTRELQGKLDTQYF	TGTGCCAGCAGCCAAGAAGCGCGGCACACAAGGGAACTACAGGGGAAGTTAGATACGCAGTATTTT
NA	TRBV6-5	TRBJ1-2	few	CASSFSEAVGYTF	TGTGCCAGCAGTTTTAGCGAAGCGGTGGGCTACACCTTC
TRBD2	TRBV7-9	TRBJ2-4	NA	CASSPRLAGGERNIQYF	TGTGCCAGCAGCCCCCGACTAGCGGGAGGAGAGAGAAACATTCAGTACTTC
NA	TRBV6-2/TRBV6-3	TRBJ1-1	NA	CASSSREWTLRTEAFF	TGTGCCAGCAGTAGTAGAGAGTGGACTCTGAGGACTGAAGCTTTCTTT
NA	TRBV20-1	TRBJ1-2	NA	CSASGGTGEGREFLYGYTF	TGCAGTGCTAGTGGCGGGACCGGGGAGGGGAGGGAATTCCTCTATGGCTACACCTTC
TRBD2	TRBV7-3	TRBJ2-5	NA	CASSPRGDGETQYF	TGTGCCAGCAGTCCTCGGGGGGATGGAGAGACCCAGTACTTC
NA	TRBV5-1	TRBJ2-3	once	CASSLAIRQSTDTQYF	TGCGCCAGCAGCTTGGCCATCAGACAAAGCACAGATACGCAGTATTTT
NA	TRBV3-1/TRBV3-2	TRBJ2-2	few	CASSQDRRANSMFF	TGTGCCAGCAGCCAAGATCGCAGGGCGAATAGTATGTTTTTT
NA	TRBV6-4	TRBJ1-5	few	CASSDSGLYSNQPQHF	TGTGCCAGCAGTGACTCTGGGCTATATAGCAATCAGCCCCAGCATTTT
NA	TRBV30	TRBJ2-1	NA	CAWSPSTSANEQFF	TGTGCCTGGAGTCCCTCGACCAGCGCCAATGAGCAGTTCTTC
NA	TRBV19	TRBJ2-3	NA	CASSIVFTDTQYF	TGTGCCAGTAGTATCGTCTTCACAGATACGCAGTATTTT